The 9 T cell receptor beta chains below were found in one sample sequenced in a study of shared clonotypes between healthy human individuals. Clones were sequenced by immunoSEQ multiplex PCR, and TCRdb holds only the in-frame ones, with some missing. The repertoire holds about 710,000 clones, approximately 72% seen once, with under 2% in the top ten. Sequencing input: memory CD4+ T cells sorted from blood. The sample's subset: CD45RA-negative fraction. The receptors originated from a woman aged 25 to 39 in good health.

This clone was recorded only once. The chain couples TRBV28 to TRBJ1-2, with D hard to call. With 3 bases removed from V and 2 bases from J, the gap between germline ends came to 19 bases. CDR1 and CDR2 from the germline V gene are MDHEN and SYDVKM. This CDR3 has 17 residues. CDR3 coding DNA: TGTGCCAGCAGTTTTAGTGGCAGTCGAGTGCTAAACTATGGCTACACCTTC. This codes for CASSFSGSRVLNYGYTF.

The chain recombines TRBV9 with TRBJ2-2, with 10 bases identical to TRBD2. This CDR3 is built from 15 residues. The V gene end was trimmed by 4 bases and the J gene end by 7 bases; junction bases not matched to a gene: 7. Germline V gene sequence: CDR1 SGDLS, CDR2 YYNGEE. CDR3 in DNA: TGTGCCAGCAGCTCCCCTAGCGGGAGTAGCGGGGAGCTGTTTTTT. Residues: CASSSPSGSSGELFF.

The chain carries TRBV7-9 and TRBJ1-2; TRBD1 agrees at 7 bases. Trimming at V came to 3 bases and at J to 4 bases, leaving 5 bases not matched to a gene. CDR1 SEHNR and CDR2 FQNEAQ come from the germline V gene (reference sequence). CDR3 length equals 14 residues. CDR3 bases: TGTGCCAGCAGCTTTGAGGCAGGGGGCTATGGCTACACCTTC. It is translated as CASSFEAGGYGYTF.

Worth noting for this clone: This could be a read error, since a much larger clone is one nucleotide away. This CDR3 is CASSLSNQPQHF. The CDR3 DNA reads as TGTGCCAGCAGCTTAAGCAATCAGCCCCAGCATTTT. This rearrangement joins TRBV7-2 to TRBJ1-5; D unclear. In germline, CDR1 is SGHTA, CDR2 FQGNSA. The V end was cut by 2 bases, the J end by 1 base, with 0 bases between. There are 12 residues in the CDR3.

The J gene is TRBJ1-1, the V gene TRBV25-1; a weak D match, TRBD1 (5 bases). Germline V lookup: CDR1 MGHDK, CDR2 SYGVNS. V was cut by 8 bases and J by 1 base, with 17 bases left in between. The CDR3 consists of 15 residues. In DNA form, the CDR3 reads TGTGCCAGCGTACGGGGTCACACAGGGAACACTGAAGCTTTCTTT. Residues: CASVRGHTGNTEAFF.

This clone was seen only a few times. The V and J genes are TRBV10-2 and TRBJ1-3; 7 bases are shared with TRBD1. The ends lost 6 bases at V and 2 bases at J; junction bases unmatched: 7. The CDR3 has 15 residues. Germline V gene sequence: CDR1 WSHSY, CDR2 SAAADI. The CDR3: CASRMGQQAGNTIYF. CDR3 coding DNA: TGCGCCAGCAGGATGGGACAGCAAGCTGGAAACACCATATATTTT.

This chain joins TRBV27 and TRBJ2-3; possible D gene TRBD2, 5 bases. The CDR3 extends over 15 amino acids. With 7 bases removed from V and 1 base from J, the gap between germline ends came to 15 bases. Looked up from germline, CDR1 is MNHEY and CDR2 is SMNVEV (reference sequence). The CDR3 protein is CASTPRAQGTDTQYF. The CDR3 coding sequence is TGTGCCAGCACCCCGCGGGCTCAGGGCACAGATACGCAGTATTTT.

The rearrangement links TRBV7-9 to TRBJ2-1, with D possibly called TRBD1 or TRBD2 (5 bases each). Germline assignment: CDR1 SEHNR and CDR2 FQNEAQ (reference sequence). The V end was cut by 6 bases, the J end by 6 bases, with 15 bases between. This CDR3 region has 14 residues. The CDR3 nucleotides are TGTGCCAGCAGTTCCATGGGACGACGCAATGAGCAGTTCTTC. Translating gives CASSSMGRRNEQFF.

The V call is TRBV5-5, the J call TRBJ2-7; the D gene is possibly TRBD2 (5 bases). CDR1 and CDR2 (germline): SGHKS, YYEKEE (reference sequence). The CDR3 is 15 residues long. V was clipped by 1 base and J by 3 bases, with 14 bases between them. The CDR3 loop reads CASSLPYGVLYEQYF. For the CDR3, the DNA is TGTGCCAGCAGCTTGCCCTACGGGGTCCTCTACGAGCAGTACTTC.